These 5 T cell receptor beta chains were all obtained from the same sample, sequenced in a study of shared clonotypes between healthy human individuals. Generated by immunoSEQ multiplex PCR, the TCRdb table keeps only in-frame clones and is missing some. Here the sample spans 2,100,000 or so clones, about 94% being singletons. The sequenced material came from naive CD4+ T cells sorted from blood. Subset here: CD45RA+ positively selected. Source of these receptors: a man aged 18 to 35 in good health.

The chain recombines TRBV18 with TRBJ1-5, with 9 bases matching TRBD1. Germline CDR1 and CDR2: KGHSH and LQKENI. V was clipped by 3 bases and J by 6 bases; unmatched bases: 9. The CDR3 consists of 16 residues. The CDR3 is CASSPSGQGSGQPQHF. CDR3 DNA: TGTGCCAGCTCACCGTCGGGACAGGGTTCGGGTCAGCCCCAGCATTTT.

This clone has only one observation. The same CDR3 can be traced to other DNA sequences in this sample. The chain has TRBV6-5 and TRBJ1-2, with 8 bases lining up with TRBD1. Germline CDR1 MNHEY, CDR2 SVGAGI. Losses at the gene ends were 6 bases for V and 4 bases for J; bases not matched to a gene: 4. The length of the CDR3 is 13 residues. The CDR3 here is CASSLTGGYGYTF. The CDR3 region has the DNA TGTGCCAGCAGCCTTACAGGGGGCTATGGCTACACCTTC.

The chain couples TRBV7-9 to TRBJ1-1; D gene uncertain. V was cut by 5 bases and J by 8 bases, with 9 bases left in between. From germline, CDR1 is SEHNR and CDR2 FQNEAQ (reference sequence). This CDR3 spans 11 amino acids. The chain's CDR3 is CASSRESEAFF. The CDR3 DNA reads as TGTGCCAGCAGCCGTGAGTCGGAAGCTTTCTTT.

The chain has TRBV5-4 and TRBJ2-1; 10 positions match TRBD2. Germline assignment: CDR1 SGHNT and CDR2 YYREEE (reference sequence). The CDR3 has 16 residues. V lost 0 bases and J lost 5; bases outside the gene matches: 5. DNA of the CDR3: TGTGCCAGCAGCTTGGGTTCTAGCGGGAGTCACAATGAGCAGTTCTTC. This codes for CASSLGSSGSHNEQFF.

This sequence joins TRBV7-9 and TRBJ2-2; D remains ambiguous. Trimming stripped 5 bases from V and 0 bases from J, with 13 bases between. CDR1 and CDR2 from the germline V gene are SEHNR and FQNEAQ (reference sequence). There are 16 residues in the CDR3. Here the CDR3 reads CASSPRRVSNTGELFF. CDR3 coding DNA: TGTGCCAGCAGCCCCCGACGGGTCTCGAACACCGGGGAGCTGTTTTTT.